This T cell receptor (beta chain) was documented in a study of T cells in Graves' hyperthyroidism and ophthalmopathy. Study results and caveats: Blood also held most thyroid clonotypes expanded beyond 0.001.

This clonotype was counted between two and nine times. Its antigen is not known. TCR beta CDR3 regions were amplified from RNA transcripts. Carried out on the TCR CDR3, a first-round RT-PCR used the HTBI primer set. TCRdb re-derived calls from the multiplex PCR reads in MiXCR, one entry per CDR3 protein. The sample carries approximately 610,000 distinct CDR3 sequences, around 15% recorded once. The CDR3 length is 14 residues. Germline CDR1 and CDR2: SGHAT and FQNNGV. The V end lost 6 bases, the J end lost 2 bases, and 14 bases lay between the germline ends. The sample comprised blood. This TCR came from a woman younger than 35 with Graves' hyperthyroidism. The chain combines TRBV11-2 with TRBJ2-7; TRBD2 might be the D (6 bases). CDR3 protein: CASSLLAATYEQYF. The CDR3 nucleotides read TGTGCCAGCAGTTTATTAGCGGCAACCTACGAGCAGTACTTC.